This T cell receptor beta chain was recorded in a study of human T cells and chemical hapten exposure. Study at large: The sensitizer, 2% DPC, was used on about 2 cm by about 2 cm of upper inner arm skin.

The time point: pre-sensitization, week 0. Stated treatment: therapeutic diphenylcyclopropenone sensitization with weekly scalp DPC. General study results and limits: Alopecia was present in the donors, so their immune response may differ from healthy people's.

In this sample, this clonotype turned up many times. The antigen remains unidentified. TCRdb itself ran the RACE reads through MiXCR, one entry per CDR3 protein. The sample carries more than 70,000 distinct CDR3 sequences, 7.5% to 9.5% recorded once. The specimen was whole blood, collected in connection with sensitization to the hapten diphenylcyclopropenone (DPC). The receptor was derived from a man aged 40-49 years with alopecia areata. Some clones in this sample may be carry-over from other donors' samples.

CDR3: CSARTGVSNQPQHF. CDR3 DNA: TGCAGTGCGCGGACAGGGGTGAGCAATCAGCCCCAGCATTTT. The chain has TRBV20-1 and TRBJ1-5; 9 nucleotides agree with TRBD1. After removal of 6 bases from V and 1 base from J, the junction contained 4 bases not matched to a gene. CDR3 size: 14 residues. Germline lookup yields CDR1 DFQATT and CDR2 SNEGSKA (reference sequence).